This T cell receptor beta chain originates from a study of Tregs in tolerant kidney transplant recipients. The wider study: Recipients received nonmyeloablative bone marrow transplants from related graft donors, with transient mixed chimerism.

Study-wide results and limits: Some patients' samples used different primers over time, so nucleotide sequences weren't comparable. Antigen-driven expansion was suggested because donor-specific Tregs expanded more than all Tregs in tolerant patients.

Regarding this clone: Its antigen is currently unknown.

Repertoires were generated with immunoSEQ multiplex PCR, while TCRdb's copy carries only in-frame clones and drops some. The table lists 62,000 or so clones, 95% to 98% of them singletons, with 0.34% in the top ten. Germline V gene lookup returns CDR1 SGHNT and CDR2 YENEEA. The CDR3 consists of 11 residues. V lost 5 bases and J lost 8, with 9 bases in between. This chain connects TRBV11-3 to TRBJ1-1; D gene uncertain. The TCR sequence derives from a human donor who received a combined kidney and bone marrow transplant. Sequenced here: Tregs from blood, sampled before the transplant. The CDR3 reads CASSDHSEAFF. The CDR3 DNA reads as TGTGCCAGCAGCGACCACAGCGAAGCTTTCTTT.